The 24 T cell receptor beta chains in this list originate from one sample, sequenced in a study of PD-1 blockade in classical Hodgkin lymphoma (TCRdb year 2020). Library preparation was by the immunoSEQ multiplex PCR assay. Drawn from immuneACCESS, this table holds only the in-frame rearrangements with V and J called that TCRdb kept. Clones are partly lost; checked studies trace under half to an unresolved V gene and leave the rest unexplained. The sample records some 22,000 clones, 80% of which are singletons. The top ten hold roughly 15% of the sample. Explained via the paper, the time point label denotes: cycle 2 day 1 (C2D1) of nivolumab. Relapse after autologous stem cell transplantation had occurred in all trial patients, and cohorts A, B and C were distinguished by prior brentuximab vedotin exposure. Sequencing was performed on peripheral blood mononuclear cells (PBMCs), taken before the second cycle of nivolumab. Source of these receptors: a human donor with classical Hodgkin lymphoma.

V usage is TRBV7-6 and J usage is TRBJ1-5; D not resolved. CDR3 length equals 14 residues. The germline gives CDR1 SGHVS, CDR2 FNYEAQ. V was pared by 0 bases and J by 3 bases, with 6 bases between. CDR3 DNA: TGTGCCAGCAGCTTAGCAGGTTTCAATCAGCCCCAGCATTTT. Translating gives CASSLAGFNQPQHF.

The rearrangement links TRBV7-8 to TRBJ1-1; the D gene is possibly TRBD1 (5 bases). The CDR3 runs to 13 residues. Germline loops: CDR1 SGHVS, CDR2 FQNEAQ. The V end lost 5 bases, the J end lost 10 bases, and 17 bases lay between the germline ends. The CDR3 loop reads CASSPQGSGGAFF. CDR3 sequence (DNA): TGTGCCAGCAGCCCCCAGGGTTCCGGAGGAGCTTTCTTT.

The rearrangement links TRBV5-6 to TRBJ1-1, with D possibly TRBD1 on 5 matching bases. Germline CDR1 reads SGHDT; CDR2 reads YYEEEE. V gave up 3 bases and J gave up 5 bases, with 23 bases separating them. CDR3 length: 17 amino acids. This CDR3 is CASSWRRESSRRTEAFF. The DNA of the CDR3 is TGTGCCAGCAGCTGGCGCAGGGAATCGAGTAGGAGGACTGAAGCTTTCTTT.

This clone was found once. The CDR3 DNA sequence: TGTGCCAGCAGGGGGGACAGGGGGCAAGGAGGCTATGGCTACACCTTC. Translation: CASRGDRGQGGYGYTF. The rearrangement joins TRBV2 to TRBJ1-2, with 12 bases matching TRBD1. This CDR3 region has 16 residues. The germline V gene encodes CDR1 SNHLY and CDR2 FYNNEI. Trimming cost V 6 bases and J 4 bases; bases outside gene matches: 9.

The chain is built from TRBV2 and TRBJ2-5; D may be TRBD1 or TRBD2 (6 bases each). Between the trimmed V and J ends, which lost 3 bases and 4 bases, there was a span of 18 bases. Germline V gives CDR1 SNHLY, CDR2 FYNNEI. This CDR3 has 16 residues. The CDR3 DNA reads as TGTGCCAGCAGTGATATGATGGGGGCAGCGGGAGAGACCCAGTACTTC. Translated: CASSDMMGAAGETQYF.

The V and J genes are TRBV5-1 and TRBJ2-5; D possibly corresponds to TRBD1 (6 bases). This CDR3 spans 14 amino acids. Trimming removed 6 bases from V and 4 bases from J, with 16 bases in between. Germline V CDR1 and CDR2: SGHRS, YFSETQ. The CDR3 DNA reads as TGCGCCAGCACTCTAATGGGGGCTTCAGAGACCCAGTACTTC. Amino acid sequence: CASTLMGASETQYF.

The chain couples TRBV19 to TRBJ2-1; TRBD2 aligns across 8 bases. CDR1 and CDR2 from the germline V gene are LNHDA and SQIVND (reference sequence). CDR3 length: 15 amino acids. V gave up 4 bases and J gave up 2 bases; unmatched junction bases: 4. CDR3 in DNA: TGTGCCAGTAGTAGTACGGGAGGGCCCTACAATGAGCAGTTCTTC. This translates into CASSSTGGPYNEQFF. The whole variable domain, filled in from reference TRBV19 and TRBJ2-1, reads DGGITQSPKYLFRKEGQNVTLSCEQNLNHDAMYWYRQDPGQGLRLIYYSQIVNDFQKGDIAEGYSVSREKKESFPLTVTSAQKNPTAFYLCASSSTGGPYNEQFFGPGTRLTVL.

In its sample, this clone was seen once. J is TRBJ2-7 and V is TRBV27; 9 bases map to TRBD1. CDR1 is MNHEY, CDR2 SMNVEV, per germline (reference sequence). V lost 2 bases to trimming and J lost 6 bases; unmatched junction nucleotides: 5. This CDR3 is 14 amino acids long. CDR3 DNA sequence: TGTGCCAGCAGTTTAAGGGGACAGGGCGGCGAGCAGTACGTC. Translating gives CASSLRGQGGEQYV.

V usage is TRBV19 and J usage is TRBJ1-4; D is possibly TRBD1 (5 bases). The CDR3 sequence is 14 residues long. Germline V lookup: CDR1 LNHDA, CDR2 SQIVND (reference sequence). Trimming took off 9 bases at V and 8 bases at J, with 19 bases between the two ends. This CDR3 is CASANLDISEKLFF. DNA for the CDR3: TGTGCCAGCGCGAACCTGGACATATCGGAAAAACTGTTTTTT.

This clone was seen a handful of times. This chain links TRBV5-5 with TRBJ2-1; TRBD2 agrees at 14 bases. This CDR3 has 17 amino acids. V shed 2 bases and J 5 bases; nucleotides not matched to a gene: 6. CDR1 and CDR2 (germline): SGHKS, YYEKEE (reference sequence). The CDR3 nucleotides are TGTGCCAGCAGCTTAAGGACTAGCGGGAGGATGAACAATGAGCAGTTCTTC. This encodes CASSLRTSGRMNNEQFF.

CDR3 in amino acids: CASKQGSSGNTIYF. CDR3 bases: TGTGCCAGCAAACAGGGTTCCTCTGGAAACACCATATATTTT. The gene calls are TRBV2 and TRBJ1-3; a possible D gene is TRBD1 (6 bases). V lost 7 bases to trimming and J lost 0 bases, with 10 bases between them. CDR3 size: 14 residues. The germline gives CDR1 SNHLY, CDR2 FYNNEI.

The chain carries TRBV5-4 and TRBJ1-1; 8 nucleotides match TRBD1. After removal of 3 bases from V and 6 bases from J, the junction contained 7 bases not matched to a gene. The germline V gene has CDR1 SGHNT and CDR2 YYREEE (reference sequence). The CDR3 extends over 14 amino acids. In DNA form, the CDR3 reads TGTGCCAGCAGCTATACTGGACAGGGTCCTGAAGCTTTCTTT. It is translated as CASSYTGQGPEAFF.

By sample fraction, this clone is medium-sized. The chain recombines TRBV6-5 with TRBJ1-4, with D maybe TRBD1 (5 bases). V shed 0 bases and J shed 8 bases, with 13 bases lying between them. This CDR3 is built from 15 residues. The germline gives CDR1 MNHEY, CDR2 SVGAGI. This CDR3 is CASSYSWGEGEKLFF. The CDR3 DNA sequence: TGTGCCAGCAGTTACTCGTGGGGAGAGGGGGAAAAACTGTTTTTT.

V and J are TRBV9 and TRBJ2-5; D ambiguous. Trimming shortened V by 0 bases and J by 5 bases, and 11 bases separated the two germline ends. This CDR3 region has 14 residues. From germline, CDR1 is SGDLS and CDR2 YYNGEE. CDR3 protein: CASSVGIVGETQYF. CDR3 coding DNA: TGTGCCAGCAGCGTAGGAATAGTGGGTGAGACCCAGTACTTC.

J is TRBJ2-5 and V is TRBV11-2, with TRBD2 matching over 7 bases. The CDR3 extends over 15 amino acids. Germline values: CDR1 SGHAT, CDR2 FQNNGV. V shed 2 bases, J shed 3 bases, and the junction held 6 bases outside the gene matches. In DNA form, the CDR3 reads TGTGCCAGCAGCTTAAGTGCGGGGGATAAAGAGACCCAGTACTTC. It codes for CASSLSAGDKETQYF.

The chain has TRBV10-1 and TRBJ2-3, with D unclear. Trimming removed 0 bases at V and 0 bases at J, with 4 bases between. From germline, CDR1 is WNHNN and CDR2 SYGVQD (reference sequence). The CDR3 runs to 14 residues. This CDR3 is CASSESDSTDTQYF. CDR3 nucleotide sequence: TGCGCCAGCAGTGAGTCGGACAGCACAGATACGCAGTATTTT.

The gene calls are TRBV4-1 and TRBJ2-2, with 7 bases identical to TRBD1. The germline gives CDR1 MGHRA, CDR2 YSYEKL. The CDR3 runs 15 residues. The J segment lost 6 bases and the V segment lost 6 bases, leaving 10 bases of the junction unmatched. CDR3 region: CASSHTGVSAGELFF. The CDR3 bases are TGCGCCAGCAGTCATACAGGGGTCAGCGCCGGGGAGCTGTTTTTT.

This chain joins TRBV19 and TRBJ1-5; 7 nucleotides match TRBD1. CDR1 is LNHDA and CDR2 is SQIVND in the germline V gene (reference sequence). The CDR3 has 17 residues. V shed 5 bases and J 7 bases; nucleotides not matched to a gene: 17. CDR3 amino acids: CASSLGTALSGEQPQHF. The CDR3 nucleotides are TGTGCCAGTAGTTTGGGGACAGCCCTATCTGGTGAGCAGCCCCAGCATTTT.

The chain has TRBV7-9 and TRBJ1-5, with 12 bases lining up with TRBD1. The germline gives CDR1 SEHNR, CDR2 FQNEAQ (reference sequence). Trimming cost V 4 bases and J 1 base; bases outside gene matches: 5. This CDR3 has 17 residues. The CDR3 bases are TGTGCCAGCAGCTCCGGGGACAGGGGGCAAAGCAATCAGCCCCAGCATTTT. This encodes CASSSGDRGQSNQPQHF.

Details on this clone: In the same sample, other DNA sequences code for this CDR3. V gene TRBV9 combines with J gene TRBJ1-4, with unresolved D. Deletions cut 4 bases from V and 2 bases from J, with 9 bases between. Germline V CDR1 and CDR2: SGDLS, YYNGEE. This CDR3 contains 14 residues. The CDR3 reads CASSPSGTNEKLFF. Here the CDR3 DNA reads TGTGCCAGCAGCCCTTCGGGGACTAATGAAAAACTGTTTTTT.

This clone was observed once. This chain's CDR3 is CASSLEWYEQYF. The CDR3 nucleotides are TGTGCCAGCAGCTTAGAATGGTACGAGCAGTACTTC. The chain carries TRBV11-2 and TRBJ2-7, with unresolved D. Trimming shortened V by 0 bases and J by 4 bases, and 4 bases separated the two germline ends. The germline V gene has CDR1 SGHAT and CDR2 FQNNGV. The CDR3 extends over 12 amino acids.

The chain employs TRBV10-2 and TRBJ2-3; TRBD2 matches at 14 bases. J gave up 11 bases and V 8 bases, and 12 bases lay outside the gene matches. The CDR3 is 15 amino acids. In germline, CDR1 is WSHSY, CDR2 SAAADI. CDR3 DNA: TGCGCCAGCGCCCAGAGGGGGACTAGCGGGGGTGGGCAGTATTTT. This translates into CASAQRGTSGGGQYF.

The CDR3 coding sequence is TGTGCCAGCAGCCTTGGTGGGGGGACCACTGAAGCTTTCTTT. Translation gives CASSLGGGTTEAFF. V is TRBV9 and J is TRBJ1-1, with D possibly being TRBD1 (5 bases). There are 14 residues in the CDR3. Trimming left V 4 bases short and J 4 bases short, with 14 bases between. Germline V gives CDR1 SGDLS, CDR2 YYNGEE.

As regards this clone: Because the CDR3 is missing its conserved closing phenylalanine or tryptophan, this is likely a read error. It is unclear where the CDR3 begins or ends on the DNA, so no DNA is shown, and the CDR3 is as TCRdb lists it. This chain links TRBV20-1 with TRBJ2-7; the table's TRBD2 call for D was not verified on the DNA. CDR1 is DFQATT and CDR2 is SNEGSKA in the germline V gene (reference sequence). From its first to its last residue, the CDR3 has 11 amino acids. The CDR3: CSALPGAPFEY.